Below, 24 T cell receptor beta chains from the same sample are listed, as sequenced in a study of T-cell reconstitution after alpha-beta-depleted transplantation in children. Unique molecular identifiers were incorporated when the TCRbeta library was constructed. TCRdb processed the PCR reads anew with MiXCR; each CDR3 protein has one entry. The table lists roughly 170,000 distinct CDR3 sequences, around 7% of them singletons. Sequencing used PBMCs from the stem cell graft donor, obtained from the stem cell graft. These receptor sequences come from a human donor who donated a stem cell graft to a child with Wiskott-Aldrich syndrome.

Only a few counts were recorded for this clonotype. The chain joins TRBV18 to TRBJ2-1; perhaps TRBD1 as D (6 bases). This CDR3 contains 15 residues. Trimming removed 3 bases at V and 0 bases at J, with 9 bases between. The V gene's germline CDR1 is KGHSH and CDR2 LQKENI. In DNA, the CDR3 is TGTGCCAGCTCACCGGGACACAGCTCCTACAATGAGCAGTTCTTC. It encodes CASSPGHSSYNEQFF.

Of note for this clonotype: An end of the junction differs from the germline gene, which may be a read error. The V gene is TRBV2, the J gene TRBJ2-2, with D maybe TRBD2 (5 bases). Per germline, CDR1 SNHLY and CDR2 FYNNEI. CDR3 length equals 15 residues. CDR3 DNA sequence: TGTGCCAGCAGGGAAGGACTCTTCGGCACCGGGGAGCTGTTTTTT. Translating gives CASREGLFGTGELFF.

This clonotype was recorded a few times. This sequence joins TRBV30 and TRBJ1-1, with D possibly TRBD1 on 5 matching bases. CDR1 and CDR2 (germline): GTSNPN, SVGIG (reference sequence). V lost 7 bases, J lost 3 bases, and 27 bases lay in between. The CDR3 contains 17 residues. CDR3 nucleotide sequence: TGTGCCTCCTCGAGAGGGGCCAGGGTAGGCTCGGACACTGAAGCTTTCTTT. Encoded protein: CASSRGARVGSDTEAFF.

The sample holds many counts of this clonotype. CDR3 region: CAITRNNEQFF. CDR3 nucleotide sequence: TGTGCCATCACAAGGAACAATGAGCAGTTCTTC. The chain uses TRBV7-9 and TRBJ2-1, with no clear D. Between the trimmed V and J ends, which lost 10 bases and 5 bases, there was a span of 9 bases. The CDR3 loop spans 11 amino acids. CDR1 is SEHNR and CDR2 is FQNEAQ in the germline V gene (reference sequence).

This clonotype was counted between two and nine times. This CDR3 is CFTYQGGPSGYTF. DNA for the CDR3: TGCTTTACTTATCAAGGGGGTCCGAGTGGCTACACCTTC. The J gene is TRBJ1-2, the V gene TRBV20-1, with D maybe TRBD1 (6 bases). Germline values: CDR1 DFQATT, CDR2 SNEGSKA (reference sequence). CDR3 length equals 13 residues.

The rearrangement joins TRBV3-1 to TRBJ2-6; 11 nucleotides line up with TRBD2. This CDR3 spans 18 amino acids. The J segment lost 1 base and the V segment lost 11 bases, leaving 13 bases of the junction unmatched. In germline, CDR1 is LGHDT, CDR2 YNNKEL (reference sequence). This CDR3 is CAFSIRLAGFSGANVLTF. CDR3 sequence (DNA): TGTGCCTTCAGTATCCGACTAGCGGGATTTTCTGGGGCCAACGTCCTGACTTTC. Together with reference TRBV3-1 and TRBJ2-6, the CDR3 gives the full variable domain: DTAVSQTPKYLVTQMGNDKSIKCEQNLGHDTMYWYKQDSKKFLKIMFSYNNKELIINETVPNRFSPKSPDKAHLNLHINSLELGDSAVYFCAFSIRLAGFSGANVLTFGAGSRLTVL.

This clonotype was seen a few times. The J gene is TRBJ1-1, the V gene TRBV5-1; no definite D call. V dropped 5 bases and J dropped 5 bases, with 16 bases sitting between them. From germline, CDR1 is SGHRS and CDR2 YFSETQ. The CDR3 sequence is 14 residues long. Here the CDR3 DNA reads TGCGCCAGCAGACGCGGGTCCGGTGGTACTGAAGCTTTCTTT. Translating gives CASRRGSGGTEAFF.

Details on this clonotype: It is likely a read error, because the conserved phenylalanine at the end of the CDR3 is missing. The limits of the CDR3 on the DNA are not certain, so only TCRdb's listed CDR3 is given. CDR3 sequence: CATSVPGR. V gene TRBV24-1 combines with J gene TRBJ2-7; the table's D call TRBD1 went unverified against the DNA. In germline, CDR1 is KGHDR, CDR2 SFDVKD. With termini counted, the CDR3 has 8 amino acids.

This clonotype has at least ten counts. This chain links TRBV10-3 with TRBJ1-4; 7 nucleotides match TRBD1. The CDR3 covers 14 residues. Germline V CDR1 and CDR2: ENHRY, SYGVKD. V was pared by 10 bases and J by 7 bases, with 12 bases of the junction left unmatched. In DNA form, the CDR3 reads TGTGCCACCAAACAGGGGAGGTTAGGTGAAAAACTGTTTTTT. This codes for CATKQGRLGEKLFF.

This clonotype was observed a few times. The DNA of the CDR3 is TGTGCCAGCAGCCAGGGCCCCCAGGGTGCCCAGTACTTC. This translates into CASSQGPQGAQYF. The chain couples TRBV5-6 to TRBJ2-5, with D perhaps TRBD1 (5 bases). This CDR3 is 13 amino acids long. Looked up from germline, CDR1 is SGHDT and CDR2 is YYEEEE. Trimming took 4 bases from V and 9 from J, leaving 16 bases between them.

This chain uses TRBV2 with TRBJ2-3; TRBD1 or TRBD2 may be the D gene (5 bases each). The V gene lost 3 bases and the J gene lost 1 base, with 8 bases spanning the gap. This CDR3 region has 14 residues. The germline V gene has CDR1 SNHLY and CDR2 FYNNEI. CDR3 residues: CASSDQGGTDTQYF. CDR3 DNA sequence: TGTGCCAGCAGTGACCAGGGAGGCACAGATACGCAGTATTTT.

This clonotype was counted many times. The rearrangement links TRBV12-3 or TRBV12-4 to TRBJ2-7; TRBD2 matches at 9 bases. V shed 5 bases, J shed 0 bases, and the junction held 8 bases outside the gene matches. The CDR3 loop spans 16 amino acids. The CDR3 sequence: CASSPLSGSFSYEQYF. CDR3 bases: TGTGCCAGCAGTCCCCTTAGCGGGAGTTTCTCCTACGAGCAGTACTTC.

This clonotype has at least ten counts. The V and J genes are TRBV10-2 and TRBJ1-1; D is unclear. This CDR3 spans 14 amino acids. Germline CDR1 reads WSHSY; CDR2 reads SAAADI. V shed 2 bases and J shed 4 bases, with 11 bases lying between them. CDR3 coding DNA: TGCGCCAGCAGTGAGAGTGGGGAGGCCACTGAAGCTTTCTTT. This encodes CASSESGEATEAFF.

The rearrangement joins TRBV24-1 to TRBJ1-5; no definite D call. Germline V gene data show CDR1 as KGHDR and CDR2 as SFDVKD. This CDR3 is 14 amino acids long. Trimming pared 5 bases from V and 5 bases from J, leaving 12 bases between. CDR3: CATSAVGRDQPQHF. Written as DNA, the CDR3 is TGTGCCACCAGTGCTGTCGGGCGGGATCAGCCCCAGCATTTT.

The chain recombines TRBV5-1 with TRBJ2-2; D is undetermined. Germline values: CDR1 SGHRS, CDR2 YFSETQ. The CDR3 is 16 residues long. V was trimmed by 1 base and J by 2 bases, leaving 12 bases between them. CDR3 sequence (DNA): TGCGCCAGCAGCTTGCTTTCGTTCGGAAACACCGGGGAGCTGTTTTTT. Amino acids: CASSLLSFGNTGELFF.

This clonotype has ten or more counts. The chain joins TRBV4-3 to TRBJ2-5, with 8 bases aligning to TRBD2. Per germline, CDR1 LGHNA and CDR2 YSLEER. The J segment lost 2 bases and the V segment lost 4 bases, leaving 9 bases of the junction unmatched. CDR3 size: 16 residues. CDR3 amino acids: CASSREIAGSQETQYF. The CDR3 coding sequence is TGCGCCAGCAGCCGCGAGATAGCGGGAAGTCAAGAGACCCAGTACTTC.

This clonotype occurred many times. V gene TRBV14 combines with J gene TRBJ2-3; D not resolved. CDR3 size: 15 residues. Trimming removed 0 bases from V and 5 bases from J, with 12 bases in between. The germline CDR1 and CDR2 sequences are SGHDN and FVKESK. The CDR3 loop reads CASSQDRSRGDTQYF. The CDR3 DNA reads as TGTGCCAGCAGCCAAGATCGATCACGAGGAGATACGCAGTATTTT.

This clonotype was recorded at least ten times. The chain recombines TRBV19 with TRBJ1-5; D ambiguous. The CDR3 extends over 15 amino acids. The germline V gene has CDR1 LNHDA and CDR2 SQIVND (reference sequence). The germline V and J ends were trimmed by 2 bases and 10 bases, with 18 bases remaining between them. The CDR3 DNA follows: TGTGCCAGTAGTATATGGCGCAGTATTGGTGATCCCCAGCATTTT. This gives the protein CASSIWRSIGDPQHF.

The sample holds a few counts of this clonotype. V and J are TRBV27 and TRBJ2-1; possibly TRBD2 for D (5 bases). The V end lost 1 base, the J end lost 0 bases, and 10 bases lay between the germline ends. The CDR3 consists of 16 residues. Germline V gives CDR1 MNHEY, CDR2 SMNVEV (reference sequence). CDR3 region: CASSLLARSSYNEQFF. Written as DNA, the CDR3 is TGTGCCAGCAGTTTATTAGCGAGGAGCTCCTACAATGAGCAGTTCTTC.

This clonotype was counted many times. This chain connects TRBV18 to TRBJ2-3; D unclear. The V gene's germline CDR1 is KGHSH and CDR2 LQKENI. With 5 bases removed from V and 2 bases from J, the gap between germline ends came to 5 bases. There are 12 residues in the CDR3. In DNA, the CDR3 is TGTGCCAGCTCATCAGACACAGATACGCAGTATTTT. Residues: CASSSDTDTQYF.

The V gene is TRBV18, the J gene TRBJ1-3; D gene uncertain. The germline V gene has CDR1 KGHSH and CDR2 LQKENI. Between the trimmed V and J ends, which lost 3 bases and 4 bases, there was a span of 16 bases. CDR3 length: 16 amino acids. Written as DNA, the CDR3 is TGTGCCAGCTCACCCTCTCTCTACAAGGAAGGAAACACCATATATTTT. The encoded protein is CASSPSLYKEGNTIYF. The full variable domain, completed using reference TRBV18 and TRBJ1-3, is NAGVMQNPRHLVRRRGQEARLRCSPMKGHSHVYWYRQLPEEGLKFMVYLQKENIIDESGMPKERFSAEFPKEGPSILRIQQVVRGDSAAYFCASSPSLYKEGNTIYFGEGSWLTVV.

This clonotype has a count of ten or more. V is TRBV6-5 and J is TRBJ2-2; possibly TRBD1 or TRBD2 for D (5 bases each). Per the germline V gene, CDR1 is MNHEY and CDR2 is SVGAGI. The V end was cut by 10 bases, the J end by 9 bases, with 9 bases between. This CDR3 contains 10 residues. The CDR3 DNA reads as TGTGCCACAGGGACCCGGGAGCTGTTTTTT. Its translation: CATGTRELFF.

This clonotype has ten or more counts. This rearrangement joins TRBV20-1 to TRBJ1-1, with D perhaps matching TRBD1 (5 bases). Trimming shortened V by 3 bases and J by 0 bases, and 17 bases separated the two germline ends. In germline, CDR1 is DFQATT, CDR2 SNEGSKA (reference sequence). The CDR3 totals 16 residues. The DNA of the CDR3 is TGCAGTGCTAGTGGGGCGATCGACGGGATGAACACTGAAGCTTTCTTT. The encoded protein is CSASGAIDGMNTEAFF.

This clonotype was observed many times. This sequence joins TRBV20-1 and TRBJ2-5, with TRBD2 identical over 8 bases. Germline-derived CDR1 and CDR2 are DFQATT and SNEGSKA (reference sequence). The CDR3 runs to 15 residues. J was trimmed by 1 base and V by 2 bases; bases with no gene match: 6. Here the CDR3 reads CSARLSGGFQETQYF. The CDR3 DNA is TGCAGTGCTAGACTGAGCGGGGGATTCCAAGAGACCCAGTACTTC.